The 28 T cell receptor beta chains below were found in one sample sequenced in a study of blood T cells in healthy people across ages. Together with a sample-barcoded 5' primer, a J-beta primer mix was included in a second PCR lasting about 7 to 11 cycles. TCRdb re-analysed the 5' RACE reads in MiXCR, keeping a single row per CDR3 protein. The data show about 640,000 distinct CDR3 sequences, 58% seen once. Sequencing input: blood. Receptor source: a man aged 60 to 69 in good health.

The V call is TRBV27, the J call TRBJ2-3; TRBD2 matches 13 bases. Germline CDR1 MNHEY, CDR2 SMNVEV (reference sequence). J was trimmed by 0 bases and V by 5 bases; bases with no gene match: 8. The CDR3 is made up of 18 amino acids. The CDR3 reads CASSLIMGLAGSTDTQYF. CDR3 nucleotide sequence: TGTGCCAGCAGTCTTATAATGGGACTAGCGGGGAGCACAGATACGCAGTATTTT.

V is TRBV4-2 and J is TRBJ2-5; perhaps TRBD2 as D (7 bases). CDR1 is LGHNA, CDR2 YNFKEQ, per germline. There are 17 residues in the CDR3. Trimming left V 2 bases short and J 11 bases short, with 27 bases between. The CDR3 DNA is TGTGCCAGCAGCCAATATATGGGGGGGGGCAGGTGCAATGAGCAGTACTTC. Protein product: CASSQYMGGGRCNEQYF.

This sequence joins TRBV20-1 and TRBJ2-3; tentative D call: TRBD2 (5 bases). Germline V gene data show CDR1 as DFQATT and CDR2 as SNEGSKA (reference sequence). V shed 1 base and J shed 0 bases, with 17 bases lying between them. The length of the CDR3 is 17 residues. CDR3 sequence: CSARAQPAGSSTDTQYF. CDR3 DNA sequence: TGCAGTGCTAGAGCCCAACCCGCGGGTTCGAGCACAGATACGCAGTATTTT.

This rearrangement joins TRBV27 to TRBJ1-6; D uncertain. The CDR3 extends over 12 amino acids. V was shortened by 3 bases and J by 8 bases, with 5 bases between the two germline ends. The germline V gene encodes CDR1 MNHEY and CDR2 SMNVEV (reference sequence). The CDR3 bases are TGTGCCAGCAGTTTCCCCCATTCACCCCTCCACTTT. Translation: CASSFPHSPLHF.

CDR3 DNA sequence: TGTGCCAGCAGCTCAAAAAGGGGGGACTCCAATGAGCAGTTCTTC. Protein: CASSSKRGDSNEQFF. The rearrangement links TRBV11-2 to TRBJ2-1, with D possibly called TRBD1 or TRBD2 (6 bases each). Germline values: CDR1 SGHAT, CDR2 FQNNGV. The CDR3 runs to 15 residues. V dropped 4 bases and J dropped 6 bases, with 16 bases sitting between them.

The sample holds a few counts of this clonotype. A clone one base away is much larger, so this may be a read error. The CDR3 protein is CASSYWREETQYF. DNA of the CDR3: TGTGCCAGCAGTTACTGGAGAGAAGAGACCCAGTACTTC. The V call is TRBV6-6, the J call TRBJ2-5; D is unclear. From germline, CDR1 is MNHNY and CDR2 SVGAGI (reference sequence). With 1 base removed from V and 3 bases from J, the gap between germline ends came to 6 bases. The CDR3 is made up of 13 amino acids.

DNA of the CDR3: TGTGCCATCAGTGAGTTTACAGGGAAAAACATTCAGTACTTC. This codes for CAISEFTGKNIQYF. The genes are TRBV10-3 and TRBJ2-4; D possibly corresponds to TRBD1 (6 bases). The CDR3 runs 14 residues. The V end was cut by 1 base, the J end by 4 bases, with 8 bases between. The V gene's germline CDR1 is ENHRY and CDR2 SYGVKD.

To note about this clonotype: Compared with germline, one end of the junction differs, possibly owing to a read error. The V call is TRBV7-9, the J call TRBJ2-3; D not resolved. The CDR3 totals 13 residues. The germline V gene encodes CDR1 SEHNR and CDR2 FQNEAQ (reference sequence). The CDR3 region is CASSLVGTETQYF. CDR3 nucleotides: TGTGCCAGCAGCTTAGTTGGCACAGAGACGCAGTATTTT.

The chain recombines TRBV25-1 with TRBJ1-1; a possible D gene is TRBD1 (6 bases). The V end was cut by 5 bases, the J end by 7 bases, with 14 bases between. This CDR3 has 13 amino acids. Germline CDR1 is MGHDK and CDR2 is SYGVNS. CDR3 nucleotide sequence: TGTGCCAGCAGTTACCCAGGGGCGGATGAAGCTTTCTTT. Its protein is CASSYPGADEAFF.

The rearrangement links TRBV27 to TRBJ2-4; possibly TRBD2 for D (6 bases). Trimming removed 0 bases at V and 2 bases at J, with 8 bases between. Germline assignment: CDR1 MNHEY and CDR2 SMNVEV (reference sequence). The CDR3 spans 15 residues. Here the CDR3 reads CASSLSGLSKNIQYF. The CDR3 DNA reads TGTGCCAGCAGTTTATCGGGACTGTCCAAAAACATTCAGTACTTC.

Turning to this clonotype: A junction end diverges from the germline sequence, so it may reflect a read error. The rearrangement joins TRBV20-1 to TRBJ2-1, with 7 bases identical to TRBD2. This CDR3 is built from 18 residues. CDR1 is DFQATT, CDR2 SNEGSKA, per germline (reference sequence). CDR3 in amino acids: CSARDDSLGLGVYYEQFF. Here the CDR3 DNA reads TGCAGTGCTAGAGATGATTCCCTAGGACTAGGGGTCTACTATGAGCAGTTCTTC.

For the CDR3, the DNA is TGCGCCAGCAGCACCGGACAGGGGGCTGATACGCAGTATTTT. Translated: CASSTGQGADTQYF. The chain uses TRBV5-1 and TRBJ2-3; 11 bases map to TRBD1. V lost 4 bases to trimming and J lost 6 bases; unmatched junction nucleotides: 4. The germline V gene encodes CDR1 SGHRS and CDR2 YFSETQ. This CDR3 has 14 residues. The full variable domain, completed using reference TRBV5-1 and TRBJ2-3, is KAGVTQTPRYLIKTRGQQVTLSCSPISGHRSVSWYQQTPGQGLQFLFEYFSETQRNKGNFPGRFSGRQFSNSRSEMNVSTLELGDSALYLCASSTGQGADTQYFGPGTRLTVL.

This clonotype was detected only a few times. DNA for the CDR3: TGTGCCAGCAGTTACTCGAGGAGTGAAGCTTTCTTT. As protein: CASSYSRSEAFF. The rearrangement joins TRBV6-2 or TRBV6-3 to TRBJ1-1, with D uncertain. Trimming took 0 bases from V and 7 from J, leaving 6 bases between them. Germline values: CDR1 MNHEY, CDR2 SVGEGT. There are 12 residues in the CDR3.

On this clonotype: At one end the junction does not follow the germline gene, possibly because of a read error. DNA for the CDR3: TGCAGCGTTGTTGAAGAGAACAAAGGGGTGTCCTATGGCCACACCTTC. Translated, it gives CSVVEENKGVSYGHTF. The chain recombines TRBV29-1 with TRBJ1-2, with D perhaps TRBD1 (5 bases). This CDR3 has 16 amino acids. CDR1 is SQVTM and CDR2 is ANQGSEA in the germline V gene.

V usage is TRBV5-1 and J usage is TRBJ2-2; 7 nucleotides match TRBD1. The CDR3 runs 15 residues. V trimming: 4 bases; J trimming: 6 bases; junction bases outside the gene matches: 9. Germline CDR1 reads SGHRS; CDR2 reads YFSETQ. The CDR3 reads CASSAGTALPGELFF. Written as DNA, the CDR3 is TGCGCCAGCAGCGCAGGGACAGCCCTCCCCGGGGAGCTGTTTTTT.

This chain links TRBV5-1 with TRBJ2-7, with 11 positions matching TRBD1. The CDR3 has 17 amino acids. Germline CDR1 SGHRS, CDR2 YFSETQ. Germline trimming cut 3 bases from V and 4 bases from J; bases unmatched to any gene: 12. The CDR3 region has the DNA TGCGCCAGCAGCTCCACCCCTTCGGACAGGGGGCCGTACGAGCAGTACTTC. It translates to CASSSTPSDRGPYEQYF.

This clonotype was seen a few times. The V call is TRBV7-2, the J call TRBJ2-1; 7 nucleotides line up with TRBD2. CDR1 and CDR2 from the germline V gene are SGHTA and FQGNSA. V gave up 5 bases and J gave up 2 bases; unmatched junction bases: 12. This CDR3 region has 17 residues. DNA for the CDR3: TGTGCCAGCAGCCGTGAACGATCCGGGACTACCTACAATGAGCAGTTCTTC. It codes for CASSRERSGTTYNEQFF. The full variable domain, with the rest looked up from reference TRBV7-2 and TRBJ2-1, is GAGVSQSPSNKVTEKGKDVELRCDPISGHTALYWYRQSLGQGLEFLIYFQGNSAPDKSGLPSDRFSAERTGGSVSTLTIQRTQQEDSAVYLCASSRERSGTTYNEQFFGPGTRLTVL.

V usage is TRBV3-1 and J usage is TRBJ1-1; the D is unclear. The germline CDR1 and CDR2 sequences are LGHDT and YNNKEL (reference sequence). Trimming pared 1 base from V and 0 bases from J, leaving 3 bases between. The CDR3 is 13 residues long. CDR3 amino acids: CASSQAMNTEAFF. CDR3 sequence (DNA): TGTGCCAGCAGCCAAGCGATGAACACTGAAGCTTTCTTT.

The chain uses TRBV3-1 and TRBJ2-7; 8 nucleotides match TRBD1. The V segment lost 5 bases and the J segment 4 bases; nucleotides outside the gene matches: 7. The CDR3 sequence is 14 residues long. Germline V lookup: CDR1 LGHDT, CDR2 YNNKEL (reference sequence). As DNA, the CDR3 is TGTGCCAGCAGCGGGGCAGGGGGCGCTTACGAGCAGTACTTC. It specifies CASSGAGGAYEQYF.

V and J are TRBV20-1 and TRBJ2-2, with D unresolved. V lost 2 bases and J lost 0, with 13 bases in between. Germline V gives CDR1 DFQATT, CDR2 SNEGSKA (reference sequence). This CDR3 region has 16 residues. The DNA for the CDR3 is TGCAGTGCTAGATCCCCAGTTAGCTCGAACACCGGGGAGCTGTTTTTT. It specifies CSARSPVSSNTGELFF.

The rearrangement joins TRBV3-1 to TRBJ2-3, with D unresolved. CDR1 LGHDT and CDR2 YNNKEL come from the germline V gene (reference sequence). The length of the CDR3 is 14 residues. Between the trimmed V and J ends, which lost 2 bases and 6 bases, there was a span of 12 bases. The CDR3 DNA follows: TGTGCCAGCAGCCAACCACCGAGTTGGGATACGCAGTATTTT. Translated: CASSQPPSWDTQYF.

This clonotype was seen only once. The rearrangement uses TRBV28 and TRBJ2-6; 10 bases are shared with TRBD1. The CDR3 loop spans 18 amino acids. V shed 8 bases, J shed 0 bases, and the junction held 10 bases outside the gene matches. Germline CDR1 reads MDHEN; CDR2 reads SYDVKM. CDR3 nucleotide sequence: TGTGCCAGCCTCGGAACGGGACAGGGGAGCTCTGGGGCCAACGTCCTGACTTTC. It is translated as CASLGTGQGSSGANVLTF.

V and J are TRBV29-1 and TRBJ2-3, with unresolved D. The germline V and J ends were trimmed by 4 bases and 0 bases, with 8 bases remaining between them. This CDR3 comprises 13 residues. Germline V CDR1 and CDR2: SQVTM, ANQGSEA. The CDR3 sequence: CSVAGLSTDTQYF. CDR3 in DNA: TGCAGCGTTGCAGGCCTTAGCACAGATACGCAGTATTTT.

The V call is TRBV19, the J call TRBJ1-5; D unresolved. The CDR3 has 13 residues. V was pared by 5 bases and J by 5 bases, with 10 bases between. The germline CDR1 and CDR2 sequences are LNHDA and SQIVND (reference sequence). CDR3 nucleotides: TGTGCCAGTAGTGTGGCAAAGGATCAGCCCCAGCATTTT. Amino acid sequence: CASSVAKDQPQHF.

The chain recombines TRBV21-1 with TRBJ2-5; the DNA was not used to check the table's D call, TRBD1. TRBV21-1 is noted as a pseudogene. The length of the CDR3 is 15 residues. The CDR3 nucleotides are TGTGCCAGCAGCAAAGGGCGGACAGCCAAGAAAACCCAGTACTTC. Translating it yields CASSKGRTAKKTQYF.

As concerns this clonotype: A read error may account for a junction end that differs from germline. The chain carries TRBV7-6 and TRBJ2-7; maybe TRBD2 (5 bases). The CDR3 covers 13 residues. Germline loops: CDR1 SGHVS, CDR2 FNYEAQ. This CDR3 reads CASSRAESYGQYF. CDR3 DNA sequence: TGTGCCAGCAGCCGAGCGGAGTCCTACGGGCAGTACTTC. The full variable domain, in which reference TRBV7-6 and TRBJ2-7 provide the parts outside the CDR3, is GAGVSQSPRYKVTKRGQDVALRCDPISGHVSLYWYRQALGQGPEFLTYFNYEAQQDKSGLPNDRFSAERPEGSISTLTIQRTEQRDSAMYRCASSRAESYGQYFGPGTRLTVT.

The V gene is TRBV4-2, the J gene TRBJ1-1; weak D call: TRBD1 (5 bases). The V gene lost 0 bases and the J gene lost 0 bases, with 8 bases spanning the gap. This CDR3 is built from 15 residues. Germline V gives CDR1 LGHNA, CDR2 YNFKEQ. CDR3 sequence: CASSQDPGLNTEAFF. Here the CDR3 DNA reads TGTGCCAGCAGCCAAGACCCAGGGCTGAACACTGAAGCTTTCTTT.

The V and J genes are TRBV10-1 and TRBJ2-5; 7 nucleotides agree with TRBD1. This CDR3 is 16 amino acids long. V dropped 4 bases and J dropped 0; count of bases not matched to a gene: 8. The germline CDR1 and CDR2 sequences are WNHNN and SYGVQD (reference sequence). CDR3 nucleotide sequence: TGCGCCAGCAGTGTATTTGCAGGGGGTTACCAAGAGACCCAGTACTTC. Protein product: CASSVFAGGYQETQYF.